This T cell receptor (beta chain) was sequenced during a study of blood T cells in healthy people across ages (dated by TCRdb to between 2015 and 2017). Study-level background: In model experiments, template switching captured about one uniquely barcoded TCR beta cDNA molecule for every two T cells. To avoid experimental bias, donors of different ages were randomly spread across the sequencing lanes. Using the same blood draw, the study looked at two additional independent replicas of 1 million unique cDNA reads for two donors, one aged 18 to 30 and the other aged 80 or older. The donors were divided into four age groups: young (average around 17 years), middle-aged (around 41), aged (under 70) and long-lived (about 80). Using deep sequencing normalized with unique cDNA molecular identifiers, the study measured how TCR beta repertoire diversity changes with age. General findings and caveats noted by the study authors: Total diversity estimates from one million sequenced T cells were considered lower bounds and underestimates. Bulk unsorted PBMC profiling prevented conclusive comparison of naive and antigen-experienced compartments. The CMV infection status of donors was not known, potentially confounding age-related changes in expanded clonotypes. There was a strong correlation between observed TCR beta diversity and the percentage of naive T cells measured by flow cytometry. As age increased, observed TCR beta diversity per million T cells dropped in a roughly linear way, and a significant reduction was already evident by age roughly 36. The long-lived group showed more naive CD4+ T cells, fewer expanded clones and increased TCR diversity than the aged group, suggesting age selection.

The roughly 39 donors, aged about 6 to 95 years, were systemically healthy Caucasian individuals from Russia. Each donor gave ten milliliters of peripheral blood, drawn into EDTA-treated Vacutainer tubes. Ficoll-Paque density-gradient centrifugation was used to isolate PBMCs, with at least 6 million obtained per sample. Total RNA was extracted from PBMCs with Trizol reagent, with at least 5 micrograms obtained per sample. For every donor, an aliquot of PBMCs went through flow cytometry to measure the percentages of naive CD45RAhigh/CD27high T cells. The library was built by means of 5' RACE. The sequencer listed for this sample is Illumina HiSeq 2500. The second PCR ran for roughly 7 to 11 cycles and used a J-beta primer mix along with a sample-barcoded 5' primer. A unique molecular identifier was introduced onto each TCR beta cDNA molecule by a template-switch 5' adaptor carrying 12 random nucleotides. At least 2.5 million CDR3-containing paired-end reads were obtained from each sample. The Mint cDNA synthesis kit, primed by a TRBC-specific oligonucleotide, was used to synthesize first-strand cDNA from all RNA. Following uracil-DNA glycosylase treatment, all cDNA underwent a first 18-cycle PCR with the universal primers M1SS and BC2_uni_R. Concerning the study's data processing: Each sample was normalized by randomly selecting 1 million high-quality reads, each carrying a distinct molecular identifier. Reads with shared molecular identifiers were discarded instead of being binned into consensus sequences. MiTCR, set to a Q25 quality threshold and the strictest error-elimination algorithm, was used for CDR3 identification, clonotype clustering and error correction. A nonparametric unseen species model using Euler transformation provided a lower-bound estimate of total TCR beta diversity. The raw public reads went through TCRdb reprocessing: fastp at Q25, MiXCR clone calling, in-frame beta chains kept. Each entry merges the rows of one CDR3 protein and shows their most common DNA and genes. The V and J calls were not made by the authors but by TCRdb's processing. This sample lists some 670,000 distinct CDR3 sequences; roughly half were detected once. The top ten clones comprise approximately 12% of the sample.

V gives up 5 bases and J gives up 0 bases, and the segment between their germline ends measures 12 bases. The CDR3 runs 15 amino acids, cysteine and phenylalanine included. Left in the record is the CDR3 DNA by itself, 45 bases read in frame from the first base. CDR1 is given as SGHTA and CDR2 as FQGNSA, both from the germline V gene. In regard to this clonotype: Its target antigen remains unknown. The sample holds no much larger clone one base away, and base qualities are not on file.

The chain links TRBV7-2 with TRBJ2-3; a confident D gene designation cannot be given. The TCR originated in a woman of 80 years or more in good health. The sequencing input was blood. In nucleotides, the sequence is TGTGCCAGCAGCCCGAACTACATAAGCACAGATACGCAGTATTTT. Its protein product is CASSPNYISTDTQYF.